One sample yielded the 7 T cell receptor beta chains listed below, sequenced in a study of T-cell reconstitution after alpha-beta-depleted transplantation in children. Unique molecular identifiers were used in preparing the TCRbeta library. TCRdb re-derived calls from the PCR reads in MiXCR, one entry per CDR3 protein. Of over 150,000 distinct CDR3 sequences listed, roughly 6.3% were seen once; the top ten hold roughly 4.5%. The source material was PBMCs, sampled before TCRalphabeta/CD19-depleted stem cell transplant. These receptors originate from a girl in the first two years of life with combined immunodeficiency, due to receive a stem cell transplant.

This clonotype was seen at least ten times. CDR3 in DNA: TGTGCCAGCAGCGTAGATGTCACCGGGGAGCTGTTTTTT. Amino acid sequence: CASSVDVTGELFF. The chain joins TRBV9 to TRBJ2-2; D is ambiguous. Germline-derived CDR1 and CDR2 are SGDLS and YYNGEE. Trimming pared 0 bases from V and 4 bases from J, leaving 4 bases between. The CDR3 is 13 amino acids.

This clonotype was counted at least ten times. This rearrangement joins TRBV20-1 to TRBJ2-5; D remains ambiguous. The CDR3 runs to 15 residues. Trimming removed 0 bases from V and 0 bases from J, with 11 bases in between. Per germline, CDR1 DFQATT and CDR2 SNEGSKA (reference sequence). The CDR3 protein is CSARDGDYDQETQYF. CDR3 nucleotides: TGCAGTGCTAGAGATGGGGATTACGACCAAGAGACCCAGTACTTC.

The chain combines TRBV5-1 with TRBJ1-2; tentative D call: TRBD1 (5 bases). CDR3 length equals 13 residues. V lost 7 bases to trimming and J lost 6 bases, with 16 bases between them. Germline CDR1 and CDR2: SGHRS and YFSETQ. CDR3 nucleotide sequence: TGCGCCAGCCGCTACCGGGACGTAGATGGCTACACCTTC. Residues: CASRYRDVDGYTF. The whole variable domain, filled in from reference TRBV5-1 and TRBJ1-2, reads KAGVTQTPRYLIKTRGQQVTLSCSPISGHRSVSWYQQTPGQGLQFLFEYFSETQRNKGNFPGRFSGRQFSNSRSEMNVSTLELGDSALYLCASRYRDVDGYTFGSGTRLTVV.

In its sample, this clonotype was seen a few times. The chain is built from TRBV29-1 and TRBJ2-5; TRBD1 agrees at 7 bases. With V trimmed by 3 bases and J by 2 bases, 6 bases remained unmatched. The V gene's germline CDR1 is SQVTM and CDR2 ANQGSEA. The CDR3 extends over 14 amino acids. The CDR3 sequence: CSVDPTGLQETQYF. The CDR3 coding sequence is TGCAGCGTTGATCCGACAGGGCTACAAGAGACCCAGTACTTC.

This clonotype was observed many times. The rearrangement uses TRBV20-1 and TRBJ1-2; D is unclear. Germline-derived CDR1 and CDR2 are DFQATT and SNEGSKA (reference sequence). This CDR3 has 11 residues. Trimming took off 4 bases at V and 2 bases at J, with 5 bases between the two ends. The CDR3: CSANVNYGYTF. The CDR3 nucleotides read TGCAGTGCTAACGTCAACTATGGCTACACCTTC.

Points on this clonotype: This may come from a read error, since a much larger clone is one base off. Because the CDR3 is missing its conserved closing phenylalanine or tryptophan, this is likely a read error. This rearrangement joins TRBV12-3 or TRBV12-4 to TRBJ1-1; weak D call: TRBD1 (6 bases). Deletions cut 2 bases from V and 4 bases from J, with 11 bases between. CDR3 size: 14 residues. The CDR3 coding sequence is TGTGCCAGCAGTTTAAATTGGGGGGCCACTGAAGCTTTCTGT. Its protein is CASSLNWGATEAFC.

In its sample, this clonotype was seen many times. The V and J genes are TRBV7-9 and TRBJ1-2; D gene ambiguous. The CDR3 covers 15 residues. Trimming took off 3 bases at V and 5 bases at J, with 16 bases between the two ends. Germline CDR1 SEHNR, CDR2 FQNEAQ (reference sequence). CDR3: CASSFLLPGEYGYTF. The CDR3 DNA is TGTGCCAGCAGCTTTTTGCTACCCGGGGAATATGGCTACACCTTC.